This TCR beta chain came from a study of blood T cell repertoires in COVID-19. This CDR3 is built from 16 residues. The J segment lost 1 base and the V segment lost 3 bases, leaving 4 bases of the junction unmatched. CDR1 and CDR2 (germline): SGDLS, YYNGEE. Sequenced by immunoSEQ multiplex PCR; TCRdb stores in-frame clones only, minus some. This sample yields approximately 94,000 clones, of which 87% are seen a single time; less than 8.5% belongs to the top ten. The V and J genes are TRBV9 and TRBJ2-5; 12 bases fit TRBD2. The sequenced sample consisted of peripheral blood. The TCR comes from a man aged 30 to 45 in a cohort sampled during active COVID-19. CDR3 in amino acids: CASSAGLAGSQETQYF. CDR3 sequence (DNA): TGTGCCAGCAGCGCAGGACTAGCGGGGAGCCAAGAGACCCAGTACTTC.